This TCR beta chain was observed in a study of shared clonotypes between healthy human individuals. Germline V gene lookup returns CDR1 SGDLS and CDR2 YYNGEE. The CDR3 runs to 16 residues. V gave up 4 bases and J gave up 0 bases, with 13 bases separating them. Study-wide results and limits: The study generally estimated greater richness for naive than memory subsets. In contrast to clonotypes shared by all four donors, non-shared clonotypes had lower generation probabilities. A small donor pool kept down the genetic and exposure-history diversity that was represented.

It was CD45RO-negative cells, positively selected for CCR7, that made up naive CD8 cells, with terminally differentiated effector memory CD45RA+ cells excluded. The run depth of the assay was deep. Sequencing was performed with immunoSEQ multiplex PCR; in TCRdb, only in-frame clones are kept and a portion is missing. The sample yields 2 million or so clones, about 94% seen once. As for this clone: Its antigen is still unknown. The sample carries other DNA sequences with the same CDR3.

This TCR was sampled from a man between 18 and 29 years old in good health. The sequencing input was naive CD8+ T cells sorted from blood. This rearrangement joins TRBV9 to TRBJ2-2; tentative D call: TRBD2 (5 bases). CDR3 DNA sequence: TGTGCCAGCAGCCCCCGGCTAGCCCCGAACACCGGGGAGCTGTTTTTT. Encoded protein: CASSPRLAPNTGELFF.